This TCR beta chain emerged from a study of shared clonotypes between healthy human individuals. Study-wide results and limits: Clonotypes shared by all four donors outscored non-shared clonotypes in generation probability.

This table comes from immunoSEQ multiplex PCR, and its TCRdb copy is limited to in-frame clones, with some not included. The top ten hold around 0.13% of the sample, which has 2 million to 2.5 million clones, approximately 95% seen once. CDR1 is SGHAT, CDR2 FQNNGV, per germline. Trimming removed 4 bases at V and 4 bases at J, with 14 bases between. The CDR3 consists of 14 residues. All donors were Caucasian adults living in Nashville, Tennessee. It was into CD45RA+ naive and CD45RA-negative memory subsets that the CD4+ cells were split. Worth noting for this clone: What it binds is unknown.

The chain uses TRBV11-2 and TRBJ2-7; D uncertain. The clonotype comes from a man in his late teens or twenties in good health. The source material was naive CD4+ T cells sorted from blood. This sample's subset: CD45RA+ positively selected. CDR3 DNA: TGTGCCAGCAGCTCCTCCACTCTGGGATACGAGCAGTACTTC. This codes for CASSSSTLGYEQYF.